Below, 2 T cell receptor beta chains from the same sample are listed, as sequenced in a study of cytomegalovirus exposure and HLA in healthy donors. The PCR was carried out with 60 Vbeta primers and 13 Jbeta primers. Data came from immunoSEQ multiplex PCR; TCRdb stores just in-frame clones and leaves some out. The sample consists of around 130,000 clones, roughly 79% of them appearing once. The specimen sequenced was PBMCs. The receptors were gathered from a woman aged 40-49 years in good health and CMV-seronegative.

This clone was detected once. This chain uses TRBV27 with TRBJ2-5; TRBD2 agrees at 8 bases. J gave up 4 bases and V 5 bases, and 6 bases lay outside the gene matches. Per germline, CDR1 MNHEY and CDR2 SMNVEV (reference sequence). The CDR3 has 14 residues. For the CDR3, the DNA is TGTGCCAGCAGTCCCCGGGGGGGGTCAGAGACCCAGTACTTC. Translated: CASSPRGGSETQYF.

This chain links TRBV28 with TRBJ1-3, with a tentative D call TRBD1 (5 bases). The CDR3 consists of 13 residues. CDR1 and CDR2 (germline): MDHEN, SYDVKM. Trimming left V 1 base short and J 8 bases short, with 9 bases between. The CDR3 nucleotides are TGTGCCAGCAGTTTATACGACAGAGACACCATATATTTT. This codes for CASSLYDRDTIYF.